This T cell receptor (beta chain) was sequenced for a study of cytomegalovirus exposure and HLA in healthy donors. PCR was performed using 60 Vbeta and 13 Jbeta primers. Generated by immunoSEQ multiplex PCR, the TCRdb table keeps only in-frame clones and is missing some. Seen here are some 200,000 clones, about 88% observed once, and the top ten hold about 0.23%. This CDR3 is 14 amino acids long. V lost 3 bases, J lost 3 bases, and 3 bases stayed unmatched. CDR1 ENHRY and CDR2 SYGVKD come from the germline V gene. The specimen was PBMCs. The genes are TRBV10-3 and TRBJ2-7, with 9 bases identical to TRBD1. The clonotype comes from a girl under three years old in good health and CMV-seronegative. CDR3 region: CAISEGTGFYEQYF. CDR3 bases: TGTGCCATCAGTGAAGGGACAGGGTTCTACGAGCAGTACTTC.